A selection of T cell receptor beta chains follows, all from one sample in a study of T-cell memory formation after mild COVID-19. MiXCR, run by TCRdb on the 5' RACE reads, gives a single entry per CDR3 protein. The data contain 400,000 to 500,000 distinct CDR3 sequences, around 19% of them singletons. The sequenced sample consisted of PBMCs or a T cell subset sorted from them (not recorded which). The source of these receptors is an adult woman who had mild COVID-19 (a few samples of this study predate the infection). Cell type and time point are not known. Both conserved end residues are part of each CDR3. D genes are given only for firm matches. Clone size is given for some rows only: seen once, a few or many times, or a class if the clone is expanded.

D	size	V	J	CDR3	DNA
-	-	TRBV29-1	TRBJ2-7	CSVVDPGTLAYEQYF	TGCAGCGTTGTGGACCCCGGGACGTTAGCCTACGAGCAGTACTTC
TRBD2	-	TRBV20-1	TRBJ2-1	CSARDPGLAGYNEQFF	TGCAGTGCTAGAGACCCGGGACTAGCGGGGTACAATGAGCAGTTCTTC
-	few	TRBV20-1	TRBJ2-7	CSARNRDQFYEQYF	TGCAGTGCTAGAAACCGGGACCAATTCTACGAGCAGTACTTC
-	few	TRBV5-8	TRBJ1-1	CASRRLQGSGTEAFF	TGTGCCAGCAGACGCCTACAGGGCTCGGGGACTGAAGCTTTCTTT
TRBD2	-	TRBV5-1	TRBJ2-3	CASSFGAGGSTDTQYF	TGCGCCAGCAGCTTCGGAGCGGGGGGGAGCACAGATACGCAGTATTTT
-	-	TRBV5-1	TRBJ1-1	CASSLGTKAEAFF	TGCGCCAGCAGCCTTGGGACAAAGGCTGAAGCTTTCTTT
-	-	TRBV2	TRBJ2-7	CASSEDIGQGYEQYF	TGTGCCAGCAGTGAAGATATAGGCCAGGGCTACGAGCAGTACTTC
TRBD1	-	TRBV4-1	TRBJ1-2	CASSQDDAGGWGYGYTF	TGCGCCAGCAGCCAAGATGACGCAGGGGGCTGGGGCTATGGCTACACCTTC
TRBD1	few	TRBV20-1	TRBJ1-1	CSASRGGPSLNTEAFF	TGCAGTGCTAGCCGAGGGGGCCCCTCCTTGAACACTGAAGCTTTCTTT
TRBD1	once	TRBV7-9	TRBJ1-2	CASSLGGTGESGYTF	TGTGCCAGCAGCTTAGGAGGGACAGGGGAAAGCGGCTACACCTTC
TRBD2	-	TRBV18	TRBJ2-7	CASSPRIAGNGEQYF	TGTGCCAGCTCACCGAGGATAGCGGGGAATGGCGAGCAGTACTTC
-	few	TRBV19	TRBJ1-1	CASSGPIGVGAFF	TGTGCCAGTAGTGGTCCCATCGGAGTCGGAGCTTTCTTT
-	few	TRBV6-1	TRBJ2-5	CASSGGGGVSETQYF	TGTGCCAGCAGTGGGGGCGGGGGCGTATCCGAGACCCAGTACTTC
-	-	TRBV5-1	TRBJ2-7	CASSLEPGWSGEQYF	TGCGCCAGCAGCTTGGAGCCCGGCTGGTCTGGGGAGCAGTACTTC
-	few	TRBV11-1	TRBJ2-7	CASSLAGSVGF	TGTGCCAGCAGCTTAGCGGGGTCTGTCGGCTTC
-	few	TRBV20-1	TRBJ2-7	CSANHGGYEQYF	TGCAGTGCTAACCATGGGGGGTACGAACAGTACTTC
-	few	TRBV4-2	TRBJ2-7	CASSQEGLLRTYEQYF	TGTGCCAGCAGCCAAGAAGGACTTCTACGGACCTACGAGCAGTACTTC
TRBD2	few	TRBV5-1	TRBJ2-5	CASSLRLAGVQETQYF	TGCGCCAGCAGCTTGAGACTAGCGGGGGTACAAGAGACCCAGTACTTC
-	-	TRBV29-1	TRBJ1-5	CSVGQGPNQPQHF	TGCAGCGTTGGGCAGGGGCCCAATCAGCCCCAGCATTTT
TRBD1	-	TRBV13	TRBJ1-1	CASSKRGGQGFAEAFF	TGTGCCAGCAGCAAACGGGGAGGACAGGGGTTCGCTGAAGCTTTCTTT
-	few	TRBV7-3	TRBJ1-6	CASSHGGFSPLHF	TGTGCCAGCAGCCACGGGGGCTTTTCACCCCTCCACTTT
-	many	TRBV30	TRBJ2-7	CAWSQAYEQYF	TGTGCCTGGAGTCAGGCCTACGAGCAGTACTTC
TRBD2	few	TRBV5-4	TRBJ2-7	CASSLGLAASPQYF	TGTGCCAGCAGCCTGGGACTAGCGGCCTCTCCGCAGTACTTC
-	few	TRBV2	TRBJ1-1	CASSNIRREAFF	TGTGCCAGCAGTAATATCCGGCGCGAAGCTTTCTTT
-	-	TRBV20-1	TRBJ1-3	CSARSKGTVSSGNTIYF	TGCAGTGCCAGAAGTAAAGGGACGGTGAGCTCTGGAAACACCATATATTTT
-	-	TRBV18	TRBJ1-2	CASSPSPYGYTF	TGTGCCAGCTCACCAAGTCCCTATGGCTACACCTTC
TRBD1	few	TRBV7-3	TRBJ1-2	CASSSGQKAYGYTF	TGTGCCAGCAGCTCGGGACAGAAGGCCTATGGCTACACCTTC
-	few	TRBV20-1	TRBJ2-7	CSGMGHRETYEQYF	TGCAGTGGGATGGGACATCGGGAAACCTACGAGCAGTACTTC
TRBD2	few	TRBV29-1	TRBJ2-5	CSVVESAAGQETQYF	TGCAGCGTTGTGGAAAGTGCAGCGGGACAAGAGACCCAGTACTTC
TRBD1	-	TRBV7-9	TRBJ2-1	CASSALGQYYNEQFF	TGTGCCAGCAGCGCTCTGGGACAGTACTACAATGAGCAGTTCTTC
-	many	TRBV20-1	TRBJ1-3	CSARSAGNTIYF	TGCAGTGCTCGATCGGCTGGAAACACCATATATTTT
-	once	TRBV5-5	TRBJ2-2	CASSNLLLGGPTGELFF	TGTGCCAGCAGCAACTTACTACTGGGGGGGCCCACCGGGGAGCTGTTTTTT
-	-	TRBV12-3/TRBV12-4	TRBJ1-4	CASSSGSEKLFF	TGTGCCAGCAGTTCCGGTTCTGAAAAACTGTTTTTT
TRBD2	-	TRBV6-5	TRBJ2-2	CASRVLAGAFPSRPNTGELFF	TGTGCCAGCAGGGTACTAGCGGGAGCATTTCCGAGCCGGCCGAACACCGGGGAGCTGTTTTTT
-	few	TRBV27	TRBJ2-7	CASSWGTHTYEQYF	TGTGCCAGCAGTTGGGGGACACACACCTACGAGCAGTACTTC
TRBD1	-	TRBV25-1	TRBJ2-2	CASRETGAGELFF	TGTGCCAGCAGGGAGACAGGGGCCGGGGAGCTGTTTTTT
TRBD1	many	TRBV12-3/TRBV12-4	TRBJ2-2	CASRRQGNTGELFF	TGTGCCAGCAGACGACAGGGAAACACCGGGGAGCTGTTTTTT
-	-	TRBV7-9	TRBJ1-1	CATFEGGTEAFF	TGTGCCACCTTTGAGGGTGGGACTGAAGCTTTCTTT
-	-	TRBV5-1	TRBJ1-3	CASSLDWGTSGNTIYF	TGCGCCAGCAGCTTGGATTGGGGTACCTCTGGAAACACCATATATTTT
-	-	TRBV6-2/TRBV6-3	TRBJ2-1	CASSYLGSNEQFF	TGTGCCAGCAGTTACTTGGGTAGCAATGAGCAGTTCTTC
-	few	TRBV19	TRBJ1-2	CASSALSLLYGYTF	TGTGCCAGTAGTGCTCTCTCGCTCCTCTATGGCTACACCTTC
TRBD2	-	TRBV4-3	TRBJ2-3	CASSRLKGLAGTDTQYF	TGCGCCAGCAGCCGTCTAAAGGGACTAGCGGGGACAGATACGCAGTATTTT
-	few	TRBV7-3	TRBJ2-3	CASSRRPSSTDTQYF	TGTGCCAGCAGCCGGCGTCCCTCTAGCACAGATACGCAGTATTTT
-	-	TRBV7-6	TRBJ2-6	CASSPIIVARGANVLTF	TGTGCCAGCAGCCCAATCATTGTCGCGAGGGGGGCCAACGTCCTGACTTTC
TRBD1	few	TRBV7-9	TRBJ1-1	CASSLGDRAGTEAFF	TGTGCCAGCAGCTTAGGGGACAGGGCTGGGACTGAAGCTTTCTTT
-	-	TRBV12-3/TRBV12-4	TRBJ2-3	CASSLGVASRDTQYF	TGTGCCAGCAGTTTAGGTGTCGCTAGCAGAGATACGCAGTATTTT
-	-	TRBV7-2	TRBJ1-5	CASSLFGVDQPQHF	TGTGCCAGCAGCTTATTCGGGGTAGATCAGCCCCAGCATTTT
TRBD1	-	TRBV12-3/TRBV12-4	TRBJ2-7	CASTPRAGGLSYEQYF	TGTGCCAGCACCCCGCGCGCAGGGGGCTTATCCTACGAGCAGTACTTC
-	-	TRBV6-5	TRBJ2-7	CASSGALYEQYF	TGTGCCAGTTCAGGGGCCCTCTACGAGCAGTACTTC
-	-	TRBV5-6	TRBJ2-7	CASSIWGSVEQYF	TGTGCCAGCAGCATTTGGGGGTCGGTCGAGCAGTACTTC
-	-	TRBV20-1	TRBJ2-4	CSATLGPSKNIQYF	TGCAGTGCAACCCTAGGTCCTAGCAAAAACATTCAGTACTTC
-	-	TRBV29-1	TRBJ2-7	CSVATPGAGFEQYF	TGCAGCGTTGCCACCCCCGGGGCAGGGTTCGAGCAGTACTTC
-	few	TRBV7-9	TRBJ2-6	CASSSYDSGANVLTF	TGTGCCAGCAGCTCTTATGACTCTGGGGCCAACGTCCTGACTTTC
-	-	TRBV18	TRBJ2-7	CASSTSKDSYEQYF	TGTGCCAGCTCAACTTCCAAAGACTCCTACGAGCAGTACTTC
-	few	TRBV6-6	TRBJ2-1	CASSWSPKGTSSYNEQFF	TGTGCCAGCAGTTGGTCTCCCAAGGGGACGAGCTCCTACAATGAGCAGTTCTTC
TRBD1	-	TRBV6-5	TRBJ2-7	CASSSPRGQGSYEQYF	TGTGCCAGCAGTTCCCCGCGGGGACAGGGGTCCTACGAGCAGTACTTC
TRBD1	-	TRBV5-1	TRBJ1-1	CASSLWGTEWPTNRGKNTEAFF	TGCGCCAGCAGCTTGTGGGGGACCGAGTGGCCCACAAACAGGGGAAAGAACACTGAAGCTTTCTTT
TRBD1	few	TRBV30	TRBJ2-7	CAWSRDRAIEQYF	TGTGCCTGGAGTCGAGACAGGGCCATCGAGCAGTACTTC
-	-	TRBV18	TRBJ2-7	CASSLTHRAARGPYEQYF	TGTGCCAGCTCACTAACGCACCGGGCGGCCAGAGGGCCCTACGAGCAGTACTTC
-	-	TRBV7-7	TRBJ2-5	CASSPSGHSQETQYF	TGTGCCAGCAGCCCATCGGGACATTCTCAAGAGACCCAGTACTTC